What follows describes a single T cell receptor beta chain. The junction shows a germline mismatch at one end, possibly a read error. The sample is drawn from a study of blood T cell repertoires in COVID-19. Study-level information: Acute and convalescent COVID-19 samples came from the United States, Italy and Spain.

The CDR3 sequence is 13 residues long. Germline V gene sequence: CDR1 SNHLY, CDR2 FYNNEI. Authors' processing steps: Reference gene primers were amplified, and this amplification served to estimate nucleated cell counts. Produced via immunoSEQ multiplex PCR; TCRdb's table is partial and in-frame only. V and J calls and clone size are as listed in that table; D and trimming were resolved from the DNA. The sample includes around 70,000 clones, roughly 87% of them seen just once. This chain uses TRBV2 with TRBJ2-4; 11 bases are shared with TRBD2. The sample consisted of peripheral blood. This receptor was taken from a man aged 50 to 59 with active COVID-19. CDR3 protein: CASTDLTSGRGHF. The CDR3 DNA is TGTGCCAGCACCGACCTTACTAGCGGGAGAGGGCACTTC.